The 9 T cell receptor delta chains reported below all come from one sample, sequenced in a study of gamma-delta chains in newborns, infants, children. TCRdb re-processed the reads via CATT. Found here are 7,500 to 10,000 delta-chain clones, 1.6% of them singletons; the top ten hold 6.5% to 9.5%. Sample: blood. The receptor set was obtained from a child who was a newborn, infant or young child, either healthy, febrile or measles-vaccinated (not recorded which).

This clone was observed a few times. This DNA's translation differs at residue 6 from TCRdb's protein, which comes from a much larger clone; a read error is likely, and the protein shown is translated from the DNA. This rearrangement joins TRDV2 to TRDJ3; D is ambiguous. This CDR3 has 16 residues. Germline V CDR1 and CDR2: GEAIGNYY, EKD. V lost 0 bases and J 0 bases, leaving 5 bases between the germline ends. The CDR3 DNA follows: TGTGCCTGTGACACCATAGGCTCCTGGGACACCCGACAGATGTTTTTC. Protein: CACDTIGSWDTRQMFF.

This clone turned up a few times. This chain links TRDV1 with TRDJ1, with 9 bases aligning to TRDD2. This CDR3 region has 19 residues. Germline CDR1 and CDR2: TSWWSYY and QGS. V trimming: 1 base; J trimming: 0 bases; junction bases outside the gene matches: 12. The CDR3 reads CALGEPGLPTPLYTDKLIF. The CDR3 nucleotides read TGTGCTCTTGGGGAACCGGGCCTTCCTACCCCCTTGTACACCGATAAACTCATCTTT.

This clone was counted between two and nine times. The translation of this DNA and the TCRdb protein of a much larger clone differ at residue 14, probably owing to a read error; the protein shown here is translated from the DNA. V and J are TRDV2 and TRDJ1; maybe TRDD3 (6 bases). This CDR3 has 15 amino acids. Germline V gene sequence: CDR1 GEAIGNYY, CDR2 EKD. The CDR3 DNA reads as TGTGCCTGTGACACCTTGGGGGCCATAGGACCAAAACTCACCTTT. Translated, it gives CACDTLGAIGPKLTF.

On this clone: The TCRdb record carries a much larger clone's protein, which differs from this DNA's translation at residue 6; a read error is the likely cause, and the protein listed here is the DNA translation. The CDR3 spells CACDNEGYTDKLIF. The CDR3 DNA sequence: TGTGCCTGTGACAATGAGGGATACACCGATAAACTCATCTTT. The chain links TRDV2 to TRDJ1; TRDD3 might be the D (5 bases). V was shortened by 2 bases and J by 0 bases, with 9 bases between the two germline ends. CDR1 GEAIGNYY and CDR2 EKD come from the germline V gene. CDR3 size: 14 residues.

A note on this clone: The TCRdb record carries a much larger clone's protein, which differs from this DNA's translation at residue 9; a read error is the likely cause, and the protein listed here is the DNA translation. The chain combines TRDV1 with TRDJ2; weak D call: TRDD3 (5 bases). The germline V gene encodes CDR1 TSWWSYY and CDR2 QGS. V was pared by 2 bases and J by 0 bases, with 19 bases between. The CDR3 loop spans 19 amino acids. CDR3 coding DNA: TGTGCTCTTGGGGAATACCCTGGGAGACACATTGCTTTGACAGCACAACTCTTCTTT. Its translation is CALGEYPGRHIALTAQLFF.

There are a few counts of this clone. A much larger clone differs from this one at a single base, so this may be a read error. This sample includes further DNA sequences coding for the same CDR3. This rearrangement joins TRDV1 to TRDJ1; D unclear. Trimming removed 6 bases from V and 0 bases from J, with 14 bases in between. The CDR3 is 15 amino acids. Germline CDR1 TSWWSYY, CDR2 QGS. CDR3 loop: CALGVFSQNTDKLIF. The DNA of the CDR3 is TGTGCTCTTGGAGTCTTTTCCCAGAACACCGATAAACTCATCTTT.

Relative to its sample, this clone is large (0.1 to 1%). Other DNA sequences in this specimen translate into the identical CDR3. The CDR3 nucleotides are TGTGCCTGTGACATACTGGGGGATACAGCACAACTCTTCTTT. Amino acid sequence: CACDILGDTAQLFF. V is TRDV2 and J is TRDJ2; TRDD3 matches 10 bases. The germline CDR1 and CDR2 sequences are GEAIGNYY and EKD. This CDR3 is 14 amino acids long. V lost 2 bases to trimming and J lost 5 bases; unmatched junction nucleotides: 1.

A remark on this clone: Possible read error: a much larger clone is one base away. Other DNA sequences in this sample translate to the same CDR3. This chain connects TRDV2 to TRDJ3, with 7 bases fitting TRDD3. Germline-derived CDR1 and CDR2 are GEAIGNYY and EKD. The CDR3 has 18 residues. The CDR3 reads CACDIIGGRSWDTRQMFF. Here the CDR3 DNA reads TGTGCCTGCGACATAATTGGGGGACGCTCCTGGGACACCCGACAGATGTTTTTC.

On this clone itself: A read error may explain this, as a much larger clone is one base away. Other DNA sequences in the sample encode the same CDR3. The genes are TRDV2 and TRDJ3; D is possibly TRDD3 (5 bases). The germline V gene encodes CDR1 GEAIGNYY and CDR2 EKD. The germline V and J ends were trimmed by 1 base and 4 bases, with 19 bases remaining between them. CDR3 length: 19 amino acids. This chain's CDR3 is CACDTRGDGGSWDTRQMFF. For the CDR3, the DNA is TGTGCCTGTGACACTCGCGGGGACGGGGGCTCTTGGGACACCCGACAGATGTTTTTC.